The present TCR beta chain was sequenced within a study of neurological immune-mediated disorders. The authors made cDNA by 5'RACE with 10-nucleotide random UMIs. TCRdb reprocessed the 5' RACE reads via MiXCR and lists one record per CDR3 protein. The sample shows about 30,000 distinct CDR3 sequences, under 6% of them seen only once. The CDR3 length is 14 residues. Germline V gene data show CDR1 as MNHEY and CDR2 as SVGEGT. V lost 5 bases and J lost 5, with 12 bases in between. This clonotype has ten or more counts. Its antigen is as yet unknown. General observations from the study: HTLV-1-associated myelopathy had the most TCR clonal expansion, while multiple sclerosis had the least, a level that fell below healthy controls.

Libraries from sorted cells each used about a million CD4+ or CD8+ T cells. This TCR came from a woman in her fifties or sixties in good health. Sample: CD4+ T cells from blood. V is TRBV6-2 or TRBV6-3 and J is TRBJ2-2; tentatively, D is TRBD1 (5 bases). The CDR3 nucleotides are TGTGCCAGCAGTCCGGCGACAGTTACCGGGGAGCTGTTTTTT. Its protein is CASSPATVTGELFF.